The rows below give T cell receptor beta chains drawn from one sample of a study of blood T cell repertoires in COVID-19. Clones were read by immunoSEQ multiplex PCR, and TCRdb kept only the in-frame ones, dropping some. This sample has about 200,000 clones; about 85% occur once, and the top ten carry about 19%. Sequenced material: PBMCs or T cells enriched from blood (not recorded which). The receptors were sampled from a man aged 40-49 years who had recovered from COVID-19. Each CDR3 is given with its conserved first and last residue. A D gene is named only where the DNA matches it firmly. A clone size is listed for some rows: how often the clone was seen (once, few, many), or a class if it is expanded.

CDR3nt: TGCGCCAGCAGCCAAGCACCCGGGAGGAACACTGAAGCTTTCTTT; CDR3aa: CASSQAPGRNTEAFF; d_gene: NA; j_gene: TRBJ1-1; abundance: NA; v_gene: TRBV4-1
CDR3nt: TGTGCCAGCACGGCGGGGACCACGTTATCTGGAAACACCATATATTTT; CDR3aa: CASTAGTTLSGNTIYF; d_gene: NA; j_gene: TRBJ1-3; abundance: NA; v_gene: TRBV25-1
CDR3nt: TGTGCCAGCAGCATTAGCGGGAGAACCTACAATGAGCAGTTCTTC; CDR3aa: CASSISGRTYNEQFF; d_gene: TRBD2; j_gene: TRBJ2-1; abundance: NA; v_gene: TRBV7-3
CDR3nt: TGTGCCAGCAGCCAAGTCAGGGTTGATGGGGAGCTGTTTTTT; CDR3aa: CASSQVRVDGELFF; d_gene: NA; j_gene: TRBJ2-2; abundance: NA; v_gene: TRBV14
CDR3nt: TGTGCCAGCAGTTTAGGATCTCAGGGCAGTAGCAATCAGCCCCAGCATTTT; CDR3aa: CASSLGSQGSSNQPQHF; d_gene: NA; j_gene: TRBJ1-5; abundance: NA; v_gene: TRBV28
CDR3nt: TGCGCCAGCAGCTTTGGGGCCCAGGGGGCTGGAAACACCATATATTTT; CDR3aa: CASSFGAQGAGNTIYF; d_gene: TRBD1; j_gene: TRBJ1-3; abundance: NA; v_gene: TRBV5-1
CDR3nt: TGTGCCAGCAGTCTACAAGGGGGCGGGAATGAAAAACTGTTTTTT; CDR3aa: CASSLQGGGNEKLFF; d_gene: TRBD1; j_gene: TRBJ1-4; abundance: NA; v_gene: TRBV5-8
CDR3nt: TGTGCCAGCAGCTTAGCGTCCGGCAATGAGCAGTTCTTC; CDR3aa: CASSLASGNEQFF; d_gene: NA; j_gene: TRBJ2-1; abundance: NA; v_gene: TRBV7-8
CDR3nt: TGTGCCAGCAGTTTAGCAGACAGCTATGGCTACACCTTC; CDR3aa: CASSLADSYGYTF; d_gene: NA; j_gene: TRBJ1-2; abundance: NA; v_gene: TRBV12-3/TRBV12-4
CDR3nt: TGTGCCTGGAGCACACAGGGGGAGACCCAGTACTTC; CDR3aa: CAWSTQGETQYF; d_gene: TRBD1; j_gene: TRBJ2-5; abundance: NA; v_gene: TRBV30
CDR3nt: TGTGCCAGCGGCCCAGGGGGCGCAGAGACCCAGTACTTC; CDR3aa: CASGPGGAETQYF; d_gene: TRBD1; j_gene: TRBJ2-5; abundance: NA; v_gene: TRBV2
CDR3nt: TGTGCCAGCAGCGAAGTAGCGGGAGGCCTAGAGACCCAGTACTTC; CDR3aa: CASSEVAGGLETQYF; d_gene: TRBD2; j_gene: TRBJ2-5; abundance: NA; v_gene: TRBV7-3
CDR3nt: TGTGCCAGCTCACCAAGCTTCTGGACAGCGCCCGAGGAGACCCAGTACTTC; CDR3aa: CASSPSFWTAPEETQYF; d_gene: NA; j_gene: TRBJ2-5; abundance: NA; v_gene: TRBV18
CDR3nt: TGTGCCATCCCGGGACAGGGTTTATACGAGCAGTACTTC; CDR3aa: CAIPGQGLYEQYF; d_gene: NA; j_gene: TRBJ2-7; abundance: few; v_gene: TRBV21-1
CDR3nt: TGTGCCAGCTCACCGACGGAGACAGGAAATCCTGAAGCTTTCTTT; CDR3aa: CASSPTETGNPEAFF; d_gene: NA; j_gene: TRBJ1-1; abundance: NA; v_gene: TRBV18
CDR3nt: TGTGCCAGCAGCGCAAGACAGGGGTCCTACGAGCAGTACTTC; CDR3aa: CASSARQGSYEQYF; d_gene: TRBD1; j_gene: TRBJ2-7; abundance: NA; v_gene: TRBV7-2
CDR3nt: TGTGCCAGCACCGCGGACATGGCGAACACTGAAGCTTTCTTT; CDR3aa: CASTADMANTEAFF; d_gene: NA; j_gene: TRBJ1-1; abundance: NA; v_gene: TRBV2
CDR3nt: TGTGCCAGCAGCGCCCCCTCAGGGGGTGGTAATCCCGGGGAGCTGTTTTTT; CDR3aa: CASSAPSGGGNPGELFF; d_gene: TRBD1; j_gene: TRBJ2-2; abundance: NA; v_gene: TRBV7-6
CDR3nt: TGCGCCAGCAGCCCCGGGACTGTCACTGAAGCTTTCTTT; CDR3aa: CASSPGTVTEAFF; d_gene: NA; j_gene: TRBJ1-1; abundance: NA; v_gene: TRBV4-3
CDR3nt: TGCGCCAGCAGCCTAAGGGGAGGCTACGAGCAGTACTTC; CDR3aa: CASSLRGGYEQYF; d_gene: NA; j_gene: TRBJ2-7; abundance: once; v_gene: TRBV4-1
CDR3nt: TGTGCCAGCAGCTTAGGATTTTCAGGGGCACCCCTCCACTTT; CDR3aa: CASSLGFSGAPLHF; d_gene: NA; j_gene: TRBJ1-6; abundance: NA; v_gene: TRBV11-3
CDR3nt: TGTGCCAGTTCACAGGGACAGACTAATGAAAAACTGTTTTTT; CDR3aa: CASSQGQTNEKLFF; d_gene: TRBD1; j_gene: TRBJ1-4; abundance: NA; v_gene: TRBV9
CDR3nt: TGTGCCAGCCGACAGGTTCCTGGAAACACCATATATTTT; CDR3aa: CASRQVPGNTIYF; d_gene: NA; j_gene: TRBJ1-3; abundance: NA; v_gene: TRBV5-8
CDR3nt: TGTGCCAGCAGCTTCCCTAGCGGAAACTACAATGAGCAGTTCTTC; CDR3aa: CASSFPSGNYNEQFF; d_gene: TRBD2; j_gene: TRBJ2-1; abundance: NA; v_gene: TRBV5-4
CDR3nt: TGTGCCAGCAGCTTCCGGGACAGGGTCCGAAGTCCTCAGACTGAAGCTTTCTTT; CDR3aa: CASSFRDRVRSPQTEAFF; d_gene: TRBD1; j_gene: TRBJ1-1; abundance: NA; v_gene: TRBV5-8
CDR3nt: TGTGCCAGCAGCTGGACAGACACCTACGAGCAGTACTTC; CDR3aa: CASSWTDTYEQYF; d_gene: NA; j_gene: TRBJ2-7; abundance: few; v_gene: TRBV13
CDR3nt: TGTGCCAGCAGCCGTCTGACAGGGGACAACGAGCAGTACTTC; CDR3aa: CASSRLTGDNEQYF; d_gene: TRBD1; j_gene: TRBJ2-7; abundance: NA; v_gene: TRBV3-1/TRBV3-2
CDR3nt: TGTGCCAGCATTGGGGCGGGAGTTGCGGATACGCAGTATTTT; CDR3aa: CASIGAGVADTQYF; d_gene: TRBD2; j_gene: TRBJ2-3; abundance: NA; v_gene: TRBV28
CDR3nt: TGTGCCAGTAGTCGGGCGGGACAGGGACCTTGGACCGGGGAGCTGTTTTTT; CDR3aa: CASSRAGQGPWTGELFF; d_gene: TRBD1; j_gene: TRBJ2-2; abundance: NA; v_gene: TRBV19
CDR3nt: TGCGCCAGCAGCCAGCGGGGCTCCTACGAGCAGTACTTC; CDR3aa: CASSQRGSYEQYF; d_gene: NA; j_gene: TRBJ2-7; abundance: few; v_gene: TRBV4-1
CDR3nt: TGTGCCAGCAGTTCCGCCTCAAGCGGGAGACAGACCCAGTACTTC; CDR3aa: CASSSASSGRQTQYF; d_gene: TRBD2; j_gene: TRBJ2-5; abundance: NA; v_gene: TRBV28
CDR3nt: TGTGCCAGCAGCCGAGGGATCCCTTATCATGACATCCGGGAGACCCAGTACTTC; CDR3aa: CASSRGIPYHDIRETQYF; d_gene: NA; j_gene: TRBJ2-5; abundance: NA; v_gene: TRBV7-8
CDR3nt: TGTGCCAGCAGAAAGGGGACCTACGAGCAGTACTTC; CDR3aa: CASRKGTYEQYF; d_gene: NA; j_gene: TRBJ2-7; abundance: NA; v_gene: TRBV7-2